These 6 T cell receptor beta chains were sequenced from one sample in a study of blood T cell repertoires in COVID-19. Some clones are missing from TCRdb's copy, which holds only in-frame ones; the method was immunoSEQ multiplex PCR. The sample gives around 200,000 clones, around nine tenths of which show up once; approximately 6.2% is in the top ten. Sequencing was done on a sample of peripheral blood. All receptors derive from a man in his 60s who had recovered from COVID-19.

This clone is a singleton in its sample. The V gene is TRBV7-9, the J gene TRBJ2-5; maybe TRBD1 (6 bases). Trimming removed 0 bases at V and 3 bases at J, with 11 bases between. The CDR3 runs 15 residues. Germline CDR1 SEHNR, CDR2 FQNEAQ (reference sequence). CDR3 in amino acids: CASSLAVSGEETQYF. Written as DNA, the CDR3 is TGTGCCAGCAGCTTAGCCGTTTCAGGGGAAGAGACCCAGTACTTC.

This clone was observed a single time. The chain couples TRBV10-3 to TRBJ1-2; 11 positions agree with TRBD1. Germline values: CDR1 ENHRY, CDR2 SYGVKD. The CDR3 extends over 13 amino acids. J lost 4 bases, V lost 7 bases, and 2 bases had no gene match. For the CDR3, the DNA is TGTGCCATCACCGGGACAGGGGGCTATGGCTACACCTTC. Its protein product is CAITGTGGYGYTF.

The rearrangement uses TRBV27 and TRBJ1-1; tentative D call: TRBD1 (6 bases). CDR3 length: 14 amino acids. With 2 bases removed from V and 1 base from J, the gap between germline ends came to 8 bases. The germline V gene has CDR1 MNHEY and CDR2 SMNVEV (reference sequence). CDR3 in amino acids: CASSLGQRNTEAFF. In DNA form, the CDR3 reads TGTGCCAGCAGTTTAGGACAGAGGAACACTGAAGCTTTCTTT.

This clone was recorded a few times. This sequence joins TRBV2 and TRBJ1-1; no reliable D call. V was clipped by 2 bases and J by 0 bases, with 4 bases between them. From germline, CDR1 is SNHLY and CDR2 FYNNEI. This CDR3 is 13 amino acids long. CDR3 in DNA: TGTGCCAGCAGTGAATCAGTGAACACTGAAGCTTTCTTT. It codes for CASSESVNTEAFF.

This clone occurred once. V gene TRBV18 combines with J gene TRBJ1-5; D gene ambiguous. Germline CDR1 is KGHSH and CDR2 is LQKENI. The CDR3 extends over 15 amino acids. Trimming took 6 bases from V and 5 from J, leaving 17 bases between them. The chain's CDR3 is CASSSTSGFHQPQHF. In DNA, the CDR3 is TGTGCCAGCTCCTCTACGTCGGGTTTTCATCAGCCCCAGCATTTT.

The chain has TRBV7-2 and TRBJ2-5, with 9 bases matching TRBD2. The CDR3 has 13 amino acids. V lost 4 bases to trimming and J lost 3 bases; unmatched junction nucleotides: 0. The V gene's germline CDR1 is SGHTA and CDR2 FQGNSA. Here the CDR3 reads CASSSSGEETQYF. CDR3 in DNA: TGTGCCAGCAGCTCTAGCGGGGAAGAGACCCAGTACTTC. Full variable domain (outside the CDR3, taken from reference TRBV7-2 and TRBJ2-5): GAGVSQSPSNKVTEKGKDVELRCDPISGHTALYWYRQSLGQGLEFLIYFQGNSAPDKSGLPSDRFSAERTGGSVSTLTIQRTQQEDSAVYLCASSSSGEETQYFGPGTRLLVL.